This TCR beta chain was sequenced in a study of Graves' ophthalmopathy and Graves' hyperthyroidism. General study findings and limits: The model's ophthalmopathy progression predictions had 55% to 71% sensitivity and 72.22% specificity. The authors also found most expanded thyroid clonotypes above 0.001 frequency in blood.

RNA transcripts yielded amplified TCR beta CDR3 regions. The library came from an HTBI-primed first-round RT-PCR and a second-round multiplex PCR. TCRdb re-called the multiplex PCR reads through MiXCR, storing one row per CDR3 protein. This sample carries a few hundred thousand distinct CDR3 sequences, around 20% of them seen once, and the ten largest clones take approximately 3%. The length of the CDR3 is 13 residues. V lost 3 bases and J 0 bases, leaving 5 bases between the germline ends. Per the germline V gene, CDR1 is MNHEY and CDR2 is SMNVEV (reference sequence). No ophthalmopathy within 18 months of follow-up signified stable hyperthyroidism. The hyperthyroidism patients, aged 18 to 65, had been newly diagnosed, with under 2 months' duration. This clonotype was seen many times. What it recognizes is unknown.

This TCR was sampled from a woman between 18 and 29 years old with stable Graves' hyperthyroidism. The chain recombines TRBV27 with TRBJ2-5; TRBD1 might be the D (5 bases). The sample taken for sequencing was peripheral blood. The CDR3 coding sequence is TGTGCCAGCAGTTTCAGGGACCAAGAGACCCAGTACTTC. This encodes CASSFRDQETQYF.